Described below is a single TCR beta chain sequence and its context. The data were produced by immunoSEQ multiplex PCR, yet TCRdb's version contains in-frame clones alone and is incomplete. The table shows about 270,000 clones, with 85% to 90% occurring only once. These data belong to a study of blood T cell repertoires in COVID-19. Participant age was about 18 to 100 years, and participants resided in 25 or so US areas. Participants' own reports of clinical history determined their cohort assignment. CDR1 is MDHEN, CDR2 SYDVKM, per germline. This CDR3 is built from 14 residues. V lost 4 bases and J lost 4, with 11 bases in between.

This TCR was sampled from a woman aged 25 to 45 with acute COVID-19. The rearrangement links TRBV28 to TRBJ1-5, with D uncertain. Sample: PBMCs or T cells enriched from blood (not recorded which). The DNA for the CDR3 is TGTGCCAGCAGTTCTCCGCTCGGGAATCAGCCCCAGCATTTT. It yields the protein CASSSPLGNQPQHF.